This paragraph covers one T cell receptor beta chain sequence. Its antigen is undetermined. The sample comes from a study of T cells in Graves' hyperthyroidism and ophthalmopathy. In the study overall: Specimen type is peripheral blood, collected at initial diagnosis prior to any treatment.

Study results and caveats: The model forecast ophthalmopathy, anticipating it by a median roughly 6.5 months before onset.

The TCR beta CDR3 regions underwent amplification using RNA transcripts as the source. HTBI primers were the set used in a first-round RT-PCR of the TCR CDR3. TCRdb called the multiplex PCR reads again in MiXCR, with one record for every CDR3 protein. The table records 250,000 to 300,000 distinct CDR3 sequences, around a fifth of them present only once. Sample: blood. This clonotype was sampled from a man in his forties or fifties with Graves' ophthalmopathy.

As DNA, the CDR3 is TGTGCCAGCGGACTAGTGTCAGATACGCAGTATTTT. Translation gives CASGLVSDTQYF. The chain carries TRBV2 and TRBJ2-3; TRBD2 matches at 7 bases. Germline V gene data show CDR1 as SNHLY and CDR2 as FYNNEI. The V segment lost 8 bases and the J segment 4 bases; nucleotides outside the gene matches: 3. CDR3 length: 12 residues.